Below are 27 T cell receptor beta chains sequenced from a single sample in a study of cytomegalovirus exposure and HLA in healthy donors. Vbeta (60) and Jbeta (13) primers were used in the PCR. TCRdb's copy holds only in-frame clones and misses some; the assay was immunoSEQ multiplex PCR. In the table there are around 140,000 clones, over 70% of which are singletons. Sequenced input: PBMCs. All receptors come from a woman younger than 35 in good health and CMV-seronegative.

The CDR3 is CASSQGVTNTGELFF. CDR3 nucleotide sequence: TGTGCCAGCAGCCAAGGGGTAACGAACACCGGGGAGCTGTTTTTT. The rearrangement links TRBV7-8 to TRBJ2-2, with D perhaps TRBD1 (5 bases). The CDR3 is 15 residues long. V lost 5 bases and J 0 bases, leaving 10 bases between the germline ends. Germline V gene lookup returns CDR1 SGHVS and CDR2 FQNEAQ.

This clone was found once. The J gene is TRBJ2-5, the V gene TRBV9; maybe TRBD2 (5 bases). Germline-derived CDR1 and CDR2 are SGDLS and YYNGEE. The germline V and J ends were trimmed by 0 bases and 5 bases, with 14 bases remaining between them. The CDR3 contains 15 residues. CDR3 sequence reads: CASSVARAGRETQYF. Here the CDR3 DNA reads TGTGCCAGCAGCGTAGCGCGGGCCGGGCGGGAGACCCAGTACTTC.

The chain links TRBV5-6 to TRBJ1-6; D remains unclear. V shed 0 bases and J shed 6 bases, with 7 bases lying between them. This CDR3 is built from 14 residues. CDR1 is SGHDT and CDR2 is YYEEEE in the germline V gene. CDR3 nucleotide sequence: TGTGCCAGCAGCTTGGGCAGACTTAATTCACCCCTCCACTTT. Its protein product is CASSLGRLNSPLHF.

About this clone itself: In the same sample, other DNA sequences code for this CDR3. The chain is built from TRBV12-5 and TRBJ2-3; D not resolved. V shed 6 bases and J shed 3 bases, with 10 bases lying between them. Germline CDR1 reads LGHNT; CDR2 reads FRNRAP. The CDR3 is 13 amino acids. CDR3 DNA: TGTGCTAGTGGCCCCTCTTCGACAGATACGCAGTATTTT. Protein: CASGPSSTDTQYF.

Here the CDR3 reads CARQGGQPQHF. The CDR3 DNA is TGCGCCCGACAGGGCGGTCAGCCCCAGCATTTT. This rearrangement joins TRBV5-1 to TRBJ1-5; 7 bases agree with TRBD1. Trimming took 10 bases from V and 6 from J; bases not matched to a gene: 4. CDR3 length equals 11 residues. Germline CDR1 reads SGHRS; CDR2 reads YFSETQ.

The chain is built from TRBV11-2 and TRBJ1-2; 8 nucleotides align to TRBD1. The trim removed 5 bases at V and 3 bases at J, leaving 11 bases unmatched. The CDR3 contains 16 residues. CDR1 and CDR2 (germline): SGHAT, FQNNGV. CDR3 amino acids: CASSLSRDRPYYGYTF. The CDR3 bases are TGTGCCAGCAGCCTTTCCCGGGACAGGCCTTACTATGGCTACACCTTC.

The chain carries TRBV5-1 and TRBJ1-3; D possibly corresponds to TRBD1 (5 bases). CDR1 SGHRS and CDR2 YFSETQ come from the germline V gene. This CDR3 region has 17 residues. Trimming took 0 bases from V and 0 from J, leaving 13 bases between them. Written as DNA, the CDR3 is TGCGCCAGCAGCTTGGGCAGGGAAATTAACTCTGGAAACACCATATATTTT. As protein: CASSLGREINSGNTIYF.

For the CDR3, the DNA is TGTGCCAGTAGTATTGGGTACCGGAGCTCCTACAATGAGCAGTTCTTC. As protein: CASSIGYRSSYNEQFF. The rearrangement uses TRBV19 and TRBJ2-1; D is uncertain. This CDR3 has 16 residues. CDR1 and CDR2 (germline): LNHDA, SQIVND (reference sequence). V was cut by 3 bases and J by 0 bases, with 12 bases left in between.

The chain employs TRBV23-1 and TRBJ1-2; D remains unclear. TRBV23-1 is assigned to the ORF class and has an uncertain function. Trimming shortened V by 3 bases and J by 4 bases, and 12 bases separated the two germline ends. The CDR3 covers 14 residues. CDR3 sequence: CASSHTPSAYGYTF. The CDR3 DNA reads TGCGCCAGCAGTCACACACCCTCCGCCTATGGCTACACCTTC.

V gene TRBV28 combines with J gene TRBJ2-3, with 8 nucleotides matching TRBD2. Trimming cost V 5 bases and J 6 bases; bases outside gene matches: 13. Germline CDR1 MDHEN, CDR2 SYDVKM. CDR3 length: 16 residues. The DNA for the CDR3 is TGTGCCAGCAGTCCTATTAGCGGGGTTCCCCCGGATACGCAGTATTTT. Its protein product is CASSPISGVPPDTQYF.

This clone was detected once. The identical CDR3 is also encoded by other nucleotide sequences in the sample. J is TRBJ2-1 and V is TRBV4-2; no firm D call. This CDR3 spans 13 amino acids. V lost 1 base to trimming and J lost 5 bases, with 6 bases between them. Per the germline V gene, CDR1 is LGHNA and CDR2 is YNFKEQ. The CDR3 region is CASSQGLNNEQFF. The CDR3 nucleotides are TGTGCCAGCAGCCAAGGGCTCAACAATGAGCAGTTCTTC.

The chain recombines TRBV7-9 with TRBJ1-2, with TRBD1 as a possible D gene (6 bases). V dropped 1 base and J dropped 7 bases, with 10 bases sitting between them. The CDR3 length is 13 residues. Germline CDR1 reads SEHNR; CDR2 reads FQNEAQ (reference sequence). The CDR3 DNA reads TGTGCCAGCAGCTTAGGGGGGCAAGGTGGCTACACCTTC. Amino acids: CASSLGGQGGYTF. The full variable domain, with the rest looked up from reference TRBV7-9 and TRBJ1-2, is DTGVSQNPRHKITKRGQNVTFRCDPISEHNRLYWYRQTLGQGPEFLTYFQNEAQLEKSRLLSDRFSAERPKGSFSTLEIQRTEQGDSAMYLCASSLGGQGGYTFGSGTRLTVV.

CDR3 coding DNA: TGTGCCAGCAGTCCTGGACAGGCAATGAACACTGAAGCTTTCTTT. Its translation is CASSPGQAMNTEAFF. The rearrangement uses TRBV6-6 and TRBJ1-1, with 7 nucleotides matching TRBD1. This CDR3 has 15 residues. Germline values: CDR1 MNHNY, CDR2 SVGAGI (reference sequence). The V segment lost 5 bases and the J segment 0 bases; nucleotides outside the gene matches: 6.

This chain uses TRBV19 with TRBJ1-5, with D uncertain. Germline V lookup: CDR1 LNHDA, CDR2 SQIVND (reference sequence). V was trimmed by 5 bases and J by 0 bases, leaving 17 bases between them. The CDR3 extends over 17 amino acids. The CDR3 sequence is CASSPNFRIYSNQPQHF. In nucleotides, the CDR3 is TGTGCCAGTAGTCCTAATTTCAGGATTTATAGCAATCAGCCCCAGCATTTT.

The chain couples TRBV7-8 to TRBJ2-1; 12 nucleotides line up with TRBD2. The CDR3 contains 16 residues. J lost 7 bases, V lost 2 bases, and 6 bases had no gene match. Germline V gene data show CDR1 as SGHVS and CDR2 as FQNEAQ. CDR3 sequence (DNA): TGTGCCAGCAGCTTAAGGCTAGCGGGAGGGTTAAATGAGCAGTTCTTC. This gives the protein CASSLRLAGGLNEQFF.

This clone has more than one count but fewer than ten. V is TRBV10-1 and J is TRBJ2-1, with 8 positions matching TRBD2. The germline V gene encodes CDR1 WNHNN and CDR2 SYGVQD (reference sequence). This CDR3 has 15 amino acids. The J segment lost 8 bases and the V segment lost 3 bases, leaving 9 bases of the junction unmatched. CDR3 nucleotide sequence: TGCGCCAGCAGTGATGGGACTAGTAGTGTCGATGAGCAGTTCTTC. Residues: CASSDGTSSVDEQFF.

V and J are TRBV6-6 and TRBJ1-6; TRBD1 agrees at 7 bases. With V trimmed by 5 bases and J by 10 bases, 8 bases remained unmatched. CDR3 size: 14 residues. CDR1 is MNHNY and CDR2 is SVGAGI in the germline V gene (reference sequence). This chain's CDR3 is CASSPSRGKSPLHF. The CDR3 coding sequence is TGTGCCAGCAGTCCGAGCAGGGGGAAATCACCCCTCCACTTT.

The J gene is TRBJ2-1, the V gene TRBV20-1; D may be TRBD1 (6 bases). The CDR3 has 10 amino acids. Germline loops: CDR1 DFQATT, CDR2 SNEGSKA (reference sequence). V lost 8 bases and J 9 bases, leaving 11 bases between the germline ends. CDR3 nucleotide sequence: TGCAGTTACCTACAGGGTGAGCAGTTCTTC. It specifies CSYLQGEQFF.

This clone has just one count. The germline gene is not matched at one end of the junction; a read error may be the cause. The rearrangement uses TRBV5-1 and TRBJ1-1; the match to TRBD1 covers 9 bases. CDR1 is SGHRS and CDR2 is YFSETQ in the germline V gene. CDR3 length: 13 residues. The CDR3 DNA reads as TGCGCCAGCAGCTCCCGGACAGGGGATGAAGATTTCTTT. Translating gives CASSSRTGDEDFF.

V and J are TRBV30 and TRBJ2-1; 7 bases line up with TRBD2. In germline, CDR1 is GTSNPN, CDR2 SVGIG (reference sequence). The CDR3 runs 11 residues. Germline trimming cut 5 bases from V and 5 bases from J; bases unmatched to any gene: 0. The chain's CDR3 is CAWGLDNEQFF. CDR3 bases: TGTGCCTGGGGACTAGACAATGAGCAGTTCTTC.

The chain carries TRBV18 and TRBJ1-5, with 9 bases lining up with TRBD1. The J segment lost 6 bases and the V segment lost 3 bases, leaving 6 bases of the junction unmatched. CDR1 and CDR2 (germline): KGHSH, LQKENI. CDR3 length: 15 amino acids. In nucleotides, the CDR3 is TGTGCCAGCTCACCGGGACAGGGTAGGGGTCAGCCCCAGCATTTT. This translates into CASSPGQGRGQPQHF.

This chain uses TRBV6-1 with TRBJ2-7; 14 bases fit TRBD2. The junction had 3 bases not matched to a gene; V was cut back by 7 bases and J by 7 bases. Germline lookup yields CDR1 MNHNS and CDR2 SASEGT. This CDR3 is built from 13 residues. The CDR3 DNA sequence: TGTGCCAGCACAAGACTAGCGGGAGGGGAGCAGTACTTC. Translation: CASTRLAGGEQYF.

The chain uses TRBV6-5 and TRBJ2-7, with 8 nucleotides matching TRBD2. Per germline, CDR1 MNHEY and CDR2 SVGAGI. With V trimmed by 8 bases and J by 4 bases, 10 bases remained unmatched. The CDR3 contains 14 residues. This CDR3 reads CASHSGSGEYEQYF. The CDR3, as DNA: TGTGCCAGCCACAGCGGGAGTGGTGAATACGAGCAGTACTTC.

V usage is TRBV15 and J usage is TRBJ2-5, with 7 nucleotides matching TRBD1. This CDR3 contains 15 residues. J gave up 0 bases and V 2 bases, and 3 bases lay outside the gene matches. In germline, CDR1 is LNHNV, CDR2 YYDKDF (reference sequence). The CDR3 DNA reads TGTGCCACCAGCAGAACGGGACAGCACCAAGAGACCCAGTACTTC. Amino acid sequence: CATSRTGQHQETQYF.

The chain carries TRBV11-2 and TRBJ2-1; perhaps TRBD2 as D (6 bases). CDR1 is SGHAT and CDR2 is FQNNGV in the germline V gene. The CDR3 has 11 residues. Between the trimmed V and J ends, which lost 3 bases and 12 bases, there was a span of 9 bases. CDR3 sequence (DNA): TGTGCCAGCAGCTTGGAGGGCCCGCAGTTCTTC. Its translation: CASSLEGPQFF.

V usage is TRBV5-1 and J usage is TRBJ2-7, with 11 positions matching TRBD2. Germline V gene sequence: CDR1 SGHRS, CDR2 YFSETQ. CDR3 length equals 17 residues. Unmatched junction bases numbered 10, after V lost 0 bases and J lost 5 bases. The CDR3 nucleotides are TGCGCCAGCAGCTTGGGGGGCCTAGCGGGAGGTTACCACGAGCAGTACTTC. Protein product: CASSLGGLAGGYHEQYF.

The chain couples TRBV5-1 to TRBJ2-7, with 9 positions matching TRBD2. J gave up 3 bases and V 2 bases, and 9 bases lay outside the gene matches. This CDR3 is built from 16 residues. Germline CDR1 and CDR2: SGHRS and YFSETQ. The CDR3 DNA sequence: TGCGCCAGCAGCTTAGGATCGCGGGAGGGCGTCTACGAGCAGTACTTC. Protein: CASSLGSREGVYEQYF.